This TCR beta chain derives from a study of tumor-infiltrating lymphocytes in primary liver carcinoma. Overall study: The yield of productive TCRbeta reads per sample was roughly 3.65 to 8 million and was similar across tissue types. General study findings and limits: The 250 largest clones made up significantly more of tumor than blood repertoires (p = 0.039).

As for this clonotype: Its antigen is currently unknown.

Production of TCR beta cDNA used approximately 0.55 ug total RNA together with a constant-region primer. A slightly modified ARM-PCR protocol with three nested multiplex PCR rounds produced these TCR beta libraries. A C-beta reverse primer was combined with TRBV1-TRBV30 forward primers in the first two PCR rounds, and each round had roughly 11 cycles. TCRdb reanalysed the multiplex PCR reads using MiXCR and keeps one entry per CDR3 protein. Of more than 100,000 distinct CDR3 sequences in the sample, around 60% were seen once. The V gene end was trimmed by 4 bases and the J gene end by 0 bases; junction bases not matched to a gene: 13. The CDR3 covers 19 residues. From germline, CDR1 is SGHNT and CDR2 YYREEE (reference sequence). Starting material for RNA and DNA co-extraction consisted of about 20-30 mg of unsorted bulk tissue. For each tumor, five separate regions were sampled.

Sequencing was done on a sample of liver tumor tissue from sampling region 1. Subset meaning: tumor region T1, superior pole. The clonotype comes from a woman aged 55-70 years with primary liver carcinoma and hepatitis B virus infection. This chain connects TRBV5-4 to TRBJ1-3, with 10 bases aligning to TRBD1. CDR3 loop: CASSRRDRGPILSGNTIYF. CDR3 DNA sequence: TGTGCCAGCAGCAGGCGGGACAGGGGTCCTATCCTCTCTGGAAACACCATATATTTT.